This TCR beta chain was sequenced in a study of control samples from healthy donors and cancer patients. Germline V CDR1 and CDR2: SGHRS, YFSETQ. After removal of 0 bases from V and 5 bases from J, the junction contained 5 bases not matched to a gene. The CDR3 contains 16 residues. Produced via immunoSEQ multiplex PCR; TCRdb's table is partial and in-frame only. The table shows about 100,000 clones, with about 88% occurring only once. The sequenced sample consisted of blood. This TCR derives from a woman between 50 and 59 years old in good health. The chain employs TRBV5-1 and TRBJ1-5; 10 nucleotides agree with TRBD1. CDR3 DNA sequence: TGCGCCAGCAGCTTGGGCGGGACAGGGGCCGATCAGCCCCAGCATTTT. Amino acids: CASSLGGTGADQPQHF. Complete variable domain (other parts from reference TRBV5-1 and TRBJ1-5): KAGVTQTPRYLIKTRGQQVTLSCSPISGHRSVSWYQQTPGQGLQFLFEYFSETQRNKGNFPGRFSGRQFSNSRSEMNVSTLELGDSALYLCASSLGGTGADQPQHFGDGTRLSIL.